The present T cell receptor (beta chain) was sequenced within a study of control samples from healthy donors and cancer patients. Clones were read by immunoSEQ multiplex PCR, and TCRdb kept only the in-frame ones, dropping some. In the table there are around 250,000 clones, 82% of which are singletons. The CDR3 is 15 residues long. Germline CDR1 and CDR2: MNHEY and SVGAGI. The junction had 13 bases not matched to a gene; V was cut back by 7 bases and J by 5 bases. Source material: PBMCs. This rearrangement joins TRBV6-5 to TRBJ2-5, with 7 bases matching TRBD2. The source of this sequence is a woman aged 60-75 years with lung cancer. The CDR3 is CASTSPGRAGETQYF. CDR3 sequence (DNA): TGTGCCAGCACATCGCCGGGGAGGGCAGGGGAGACCCAGTACTTC.